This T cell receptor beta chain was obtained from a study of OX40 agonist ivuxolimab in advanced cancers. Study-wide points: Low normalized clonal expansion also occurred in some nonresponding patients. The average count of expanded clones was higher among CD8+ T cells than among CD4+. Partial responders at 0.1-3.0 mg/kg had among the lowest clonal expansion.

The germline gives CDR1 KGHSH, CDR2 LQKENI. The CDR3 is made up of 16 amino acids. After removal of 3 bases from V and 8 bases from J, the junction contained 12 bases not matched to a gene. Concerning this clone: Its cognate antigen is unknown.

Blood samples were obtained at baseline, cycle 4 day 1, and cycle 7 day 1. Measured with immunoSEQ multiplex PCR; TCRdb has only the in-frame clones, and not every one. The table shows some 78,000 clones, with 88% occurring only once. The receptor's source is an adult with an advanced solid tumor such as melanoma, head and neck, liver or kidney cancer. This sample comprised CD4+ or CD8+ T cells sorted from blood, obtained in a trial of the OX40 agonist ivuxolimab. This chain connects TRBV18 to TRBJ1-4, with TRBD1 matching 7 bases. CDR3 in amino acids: CASSPFSEQGREKLFF. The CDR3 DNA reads TGTGCCAGCTCACCGTTCAGCGAACAGGGGAGGGAAAAACTGTTTTTT. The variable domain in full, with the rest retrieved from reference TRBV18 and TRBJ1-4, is NAGVMQNPRHLVRRRGQEARLRCSPMKGHSHVYWYRQLPEEGLKFMVYLQKENIIDESGMPKERFSAEFPKEGPSILRIQQVVRGDSAAYFCASSPFSEQGREKLFFGSGTQLSVL.